The T cell receptor (beta chain) under discussion was sequenced for a study of PD-1 blockade in classical Hodgkin lymphoma. The overall study: Nivolumab dosing for patients was 3 mg/kg, administered intravenously every 2 weeks.

Time point defined: cycle 4 day 1 (C4D1), after more than five weeks of nivolumab. No patient escaped relapse after autologous stem cell transplantation, and brentuximab vedotin exposure varied. A word on this clone: Its antigen is still unknown.

Germline CDR1 is SGHRS and CDR2 is YFSETQ. The CDR3 spans 14 residues. The repertoire was sequenced with immunoSEQ multiplex PCR; TCRdb's copy has only in-frame clones and lacks some. Among 16,000 or so clones listed, approximately 83% were seen once. Overall study results and limits: Repertoires differed for reasons still undefined, possibly disease activity or prior therapy. Unlike CD8+ TCR diversity, which did not rise significantly by C4D1, CD4+ TCR diversity did.

The clonotype was recovered from a human donor with classical Hodgkin lymphoma. The J gene is TRBJ2-5, the V gene TRBV5-1; perhaps TRBD1 as D (5 bases). The tail of the sequence fits TRBJ2-7 better, so the J call may be wrong. The specimen was peripheral blood mononuclear cells (PBMCs), collected before the fourth cycle of nivolumab. The CDR3 DNA follows: TGCGCCAGCAGCTTAAAAGGACAAACCTACGAGCAGTACTTC. This encodes CASSLKGQTYEQYF.